What follows is one T cell receptor (beta chain) and its context. What it recognizes is unknown. The sample is drawn from a study of graft-versus-host responses after intestinal transplantation. Study at large: Each transplant was multivisceral, liver-intestinal, or isolated intestinal. Each recipient received anti-thymocyte globulin induction, then tacrolimus and steroids for 3 to 4 years.

V lost 1 base, J lost 3 bases, and 7 bases lay in between. This CDR3 has 12 residues. Germline values: CDR1 GTSNPN, CDR2 SVGIG (reference sequence). The assay was immunoSEQ multiplex PCR, and TCRdb's table has in-frame clones only and misses some. This table has approximately 89,000 clones, 92% appearing once. Study outcomes and limitations: Allografts carried high graft-versus-host to host-versus-graft clonal ratios in patients having graft-donor T cell macrochimerism. The marrow of recipients harbored GvH clones, and ileum or blood showed some of them first.

This sequence was found in a human donor who received an intestinal transplant. The material was unstimulated CD4+ T cells sorted from spleen or lymph node cells, obtained before intestinal transplant. The chain uses TRBV30 and TRBJ2-7; no definite D call. CDR3 sequence (DNA): TGTGCCTGGAGTGCCCTCGGCTACGAGCAGTACTTC. Translating it yields CAWSALGYEQYF.